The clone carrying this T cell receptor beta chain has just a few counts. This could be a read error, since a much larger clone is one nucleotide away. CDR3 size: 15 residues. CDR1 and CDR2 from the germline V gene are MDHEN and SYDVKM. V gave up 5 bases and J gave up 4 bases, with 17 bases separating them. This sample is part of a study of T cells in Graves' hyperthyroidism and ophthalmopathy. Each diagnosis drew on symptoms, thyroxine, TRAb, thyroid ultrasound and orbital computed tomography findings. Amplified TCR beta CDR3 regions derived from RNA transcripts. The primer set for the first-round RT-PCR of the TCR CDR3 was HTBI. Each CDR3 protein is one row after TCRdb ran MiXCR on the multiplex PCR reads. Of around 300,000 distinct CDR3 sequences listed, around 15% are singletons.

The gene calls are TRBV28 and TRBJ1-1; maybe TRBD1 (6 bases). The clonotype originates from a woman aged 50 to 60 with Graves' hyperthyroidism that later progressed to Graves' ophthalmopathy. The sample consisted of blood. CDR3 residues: CASSPRTDMSTEAFF. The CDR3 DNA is TGTGCCAGCAGTCCGAGGACAGACATGAGCACTGAAGCTTTCTTT.